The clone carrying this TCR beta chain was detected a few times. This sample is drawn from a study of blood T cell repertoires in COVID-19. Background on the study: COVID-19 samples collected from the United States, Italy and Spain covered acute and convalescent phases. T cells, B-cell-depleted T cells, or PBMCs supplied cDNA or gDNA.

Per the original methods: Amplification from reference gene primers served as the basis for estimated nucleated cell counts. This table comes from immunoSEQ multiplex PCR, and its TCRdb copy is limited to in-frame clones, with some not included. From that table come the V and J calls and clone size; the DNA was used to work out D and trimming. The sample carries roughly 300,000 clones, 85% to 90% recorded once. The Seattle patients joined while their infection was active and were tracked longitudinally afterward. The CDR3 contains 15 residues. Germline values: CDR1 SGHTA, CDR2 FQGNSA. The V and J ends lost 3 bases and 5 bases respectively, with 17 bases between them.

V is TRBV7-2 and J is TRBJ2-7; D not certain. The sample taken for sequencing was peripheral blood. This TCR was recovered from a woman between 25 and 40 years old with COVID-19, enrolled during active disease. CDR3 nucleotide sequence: TGTGCCAGCAGCTTCAGTCCGGGTGAAACGCACGAGCAGTACTTC. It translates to CASSFSPGETHEQYF.